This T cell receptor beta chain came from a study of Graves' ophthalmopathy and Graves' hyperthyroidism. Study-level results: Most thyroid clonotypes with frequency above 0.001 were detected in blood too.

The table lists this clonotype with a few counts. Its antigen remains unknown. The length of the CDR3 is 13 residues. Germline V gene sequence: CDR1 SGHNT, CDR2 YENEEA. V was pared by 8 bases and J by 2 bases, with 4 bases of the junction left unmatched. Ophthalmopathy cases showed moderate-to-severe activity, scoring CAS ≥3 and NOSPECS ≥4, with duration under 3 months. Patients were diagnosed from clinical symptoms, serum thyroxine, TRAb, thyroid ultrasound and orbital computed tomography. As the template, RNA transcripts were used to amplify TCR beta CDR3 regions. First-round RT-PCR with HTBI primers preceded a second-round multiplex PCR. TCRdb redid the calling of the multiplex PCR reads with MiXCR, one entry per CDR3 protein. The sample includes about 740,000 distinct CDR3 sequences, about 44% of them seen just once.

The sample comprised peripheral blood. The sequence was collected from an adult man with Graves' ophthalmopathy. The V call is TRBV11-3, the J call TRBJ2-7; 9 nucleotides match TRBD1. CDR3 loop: CASSGTGTYEQYF. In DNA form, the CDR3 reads TGTGCCAGCTCCGGGACAGGGACCTACGAGCAGTACTTC. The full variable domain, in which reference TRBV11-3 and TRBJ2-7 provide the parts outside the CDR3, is EAGVVQSPRYKIIEKKQPVAFWCNPISGHNTLYWYLQNLGQGPELLIRYENEEAVDDSQLPKDRFSAERLKGVDSTLKIQPAELGDSAVYLCASSGTGTYEQYFGPGTRLTVT.